This TCR beta chain was profiled in a study of molecular identifiers for immune sequencing clone quantification. Study results and limitations: For effector cells, clones above 20 RNA copies held over 97% of molecules; for naive cells, under 1%. Highly expanded clones may be undercounted when identical TCR molecules share barcodes.

Trimming left V 1 base short and J 5 bases short, with 12 bases between. This CDR3 contains 14 residues. Germline V CDR1 and CDR2: SGHDT, YYEEEE. Libraries of bulk TCR were made by previously described methods (with listed TCR primers). Each CDR3 protein is one row after TCRdb ran MiXCR on the PCR reads. The table includes about 500,000 distinct CDR3 sequences, 25% detected once. Details on this clonotype: What it binds is not known.

The gene calls are TRBV5-6 and TRBJ2-5; possibly TRBD2 for D (5 bases). The sample taken for sequencing was naive CD8+ T cells from blood, with Jurkat cell RNA spiked in. Subset in this sample: FACS-sorted CD8+CD4-CCR7+CD45RA+ naive T cells. The receptor was isolated from a human donor in good health. Some libraries in this study had Jurkat cell RNA spiked in. Written as DNA, the CDR3 is TGTGCCAGCAGCTTGCAAGCGGTTATCGAGACCCAGTACTTC. Residues: CASSLQAVIETQYF.